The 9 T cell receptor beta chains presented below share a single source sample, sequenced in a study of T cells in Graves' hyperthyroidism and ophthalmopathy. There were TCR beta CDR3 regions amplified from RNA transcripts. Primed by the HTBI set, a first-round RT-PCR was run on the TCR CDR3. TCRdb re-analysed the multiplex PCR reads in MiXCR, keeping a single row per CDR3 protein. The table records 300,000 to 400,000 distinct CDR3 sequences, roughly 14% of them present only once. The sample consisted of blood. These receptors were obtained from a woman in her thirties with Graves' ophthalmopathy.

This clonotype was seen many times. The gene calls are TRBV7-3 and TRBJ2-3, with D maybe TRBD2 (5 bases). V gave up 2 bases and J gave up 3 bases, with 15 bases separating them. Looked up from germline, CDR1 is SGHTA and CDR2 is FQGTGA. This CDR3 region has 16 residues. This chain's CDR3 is CASSLEGLASTDTQYF. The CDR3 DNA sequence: TGTGCCAGCAGCTTAGAGGGTTTGGCAAGTACAGATACGCAGTATTTT.

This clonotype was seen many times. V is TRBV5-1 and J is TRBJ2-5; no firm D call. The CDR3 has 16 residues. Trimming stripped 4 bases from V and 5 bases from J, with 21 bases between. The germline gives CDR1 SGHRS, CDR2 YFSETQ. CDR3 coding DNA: TGCGCCAGCAGCCAGACCGCGACGAGCCCTTGGGAGACCCAGTACTTC. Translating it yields CASSQTATSPWETQYF. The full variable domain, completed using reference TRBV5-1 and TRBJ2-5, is KAGVTQTPRYLIKTRGQQVTLSCSPISGHRSVSWYQQTPGQGLQFLFEYFSETQRNKGNFPGRFSGRQFSNSRSEMNVSTLELGDSALYLCASSQTATSPWETQYFGPGTRLLVL.

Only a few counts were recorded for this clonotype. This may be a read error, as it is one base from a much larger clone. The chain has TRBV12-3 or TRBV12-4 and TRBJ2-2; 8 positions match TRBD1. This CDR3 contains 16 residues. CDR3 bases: TGTGCCAGCAGTTTCAATGACAGGGGCCACACCGGGGAGCTGCTTTTT. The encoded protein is CASSFNDRGHTGELLF.

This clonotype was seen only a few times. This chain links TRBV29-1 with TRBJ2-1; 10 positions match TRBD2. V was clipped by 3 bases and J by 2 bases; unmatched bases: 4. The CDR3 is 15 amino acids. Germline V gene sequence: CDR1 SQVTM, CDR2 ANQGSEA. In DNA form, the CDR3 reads TGCAGCGTTGATCCGGGACTAGCGACCTACAATGAGCAGTTCTTC. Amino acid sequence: CSVDPGLATYNEQFF.

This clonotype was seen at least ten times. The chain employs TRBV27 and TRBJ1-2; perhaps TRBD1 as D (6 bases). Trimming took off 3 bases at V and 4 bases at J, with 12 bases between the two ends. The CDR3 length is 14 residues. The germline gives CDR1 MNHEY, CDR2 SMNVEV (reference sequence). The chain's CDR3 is CASSLQGKGYGYTF. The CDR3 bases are TGTGCCAGCAGTTTGCAGGGGAAGGGCTATGGCTACACCTTC.

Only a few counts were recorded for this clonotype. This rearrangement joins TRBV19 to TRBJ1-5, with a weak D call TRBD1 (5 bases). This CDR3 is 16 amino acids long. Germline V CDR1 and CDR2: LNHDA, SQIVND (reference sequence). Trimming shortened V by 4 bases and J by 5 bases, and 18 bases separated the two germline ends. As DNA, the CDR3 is TGTGCCAGTAGTACCGGGACGGCAGGCCCCTATCAGCCCCAGCATTTT. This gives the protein CASSTGTAGPYQPQHF. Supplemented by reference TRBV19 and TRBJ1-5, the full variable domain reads DGGITQSPKYLFRKEGQNVTLSCEQNLNHDAMYWYRQDPGQGLRLIYYSQIVNDFQKGDIAEGYSVSREKKESFPLTVTSAQKNPTAFYLCASSTGTAGPYQPQHFGDGTRLSIL.

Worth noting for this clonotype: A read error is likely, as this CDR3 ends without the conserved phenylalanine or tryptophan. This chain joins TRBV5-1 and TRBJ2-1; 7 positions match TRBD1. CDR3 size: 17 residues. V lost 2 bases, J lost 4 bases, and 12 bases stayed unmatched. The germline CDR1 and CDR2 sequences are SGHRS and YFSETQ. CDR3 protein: CASSLAQGQPLYNEQFS. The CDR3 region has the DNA TGCGCCAGCAGCTTAGCCCAGGGACAGCCACTTTACAATGAGCAGTTCTCC.

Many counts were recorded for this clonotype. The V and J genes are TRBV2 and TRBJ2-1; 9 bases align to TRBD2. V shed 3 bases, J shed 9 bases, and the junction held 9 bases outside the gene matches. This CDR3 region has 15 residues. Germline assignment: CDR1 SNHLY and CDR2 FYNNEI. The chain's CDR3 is CASSEAAGGRSEQFF. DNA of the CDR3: TGTGCCAGCAGTGAGGCGGCGGGGGGGCGCAGTGAGCAGTTCTTC.

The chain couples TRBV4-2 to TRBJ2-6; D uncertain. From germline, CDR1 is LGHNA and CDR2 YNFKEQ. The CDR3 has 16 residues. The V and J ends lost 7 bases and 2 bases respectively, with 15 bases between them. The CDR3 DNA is TGTGCCAGCACCCCGAATGGGAATGCTGGGGCCAACGTCCTGACTTTC. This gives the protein CASTPNGNAGANVLTF.